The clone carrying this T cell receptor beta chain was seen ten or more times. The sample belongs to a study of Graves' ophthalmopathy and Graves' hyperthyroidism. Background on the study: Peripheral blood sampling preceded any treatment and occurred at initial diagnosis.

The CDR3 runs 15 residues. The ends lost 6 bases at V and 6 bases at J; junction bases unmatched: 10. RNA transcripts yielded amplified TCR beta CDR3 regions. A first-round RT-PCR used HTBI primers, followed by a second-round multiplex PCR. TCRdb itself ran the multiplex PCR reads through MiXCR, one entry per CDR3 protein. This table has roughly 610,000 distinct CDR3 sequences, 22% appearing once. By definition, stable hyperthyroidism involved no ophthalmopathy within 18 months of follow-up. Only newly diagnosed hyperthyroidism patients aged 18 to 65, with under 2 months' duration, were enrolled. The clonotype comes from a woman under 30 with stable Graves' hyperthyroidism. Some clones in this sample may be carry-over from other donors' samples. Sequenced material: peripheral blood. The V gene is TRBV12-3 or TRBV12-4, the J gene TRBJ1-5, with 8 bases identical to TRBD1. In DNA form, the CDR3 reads TGTGCCAGCAGCCTTACAGGGGGGATCAGTCAGCCCCAGCATTTT. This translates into CASSLTGGISQPQHF.